This entry concerns a single TCR beta chain. These data originate in a study of blood T cell repertoires in COVID-19. About the study: The samples span acute and convalescent COVID-19 from the United States, Italy and Spain.

The assay was immunoSEQ multiplex PCR, and TCRdb's table has in-frame clones only and misses some. The top ten clones hold about 13% of a sample with approximately 47,000 clones, 75% to 90% of them seen once. Germline CDR1 reads KGHSH; CDR2 reads LQKENI. CDR3 size: 13 residues. The V end was cut by 3 bases, the J end by 6 bases, with 11 bases between. The origin of this receptor is a human donor with active COVID-19. The donor label of this sample is uncertain. The specimen sequenced was peripheral blood. This chain joins TRBV18 and TRBJ1-2, with D perhaps TRBD1 (6 bases). CDR3 protein: CASSPRTADGYTF. CDR3 nucleotide sequence: TGTGCCAGCTCACCTAGGACAGCGGATGGCTACACCTTC.